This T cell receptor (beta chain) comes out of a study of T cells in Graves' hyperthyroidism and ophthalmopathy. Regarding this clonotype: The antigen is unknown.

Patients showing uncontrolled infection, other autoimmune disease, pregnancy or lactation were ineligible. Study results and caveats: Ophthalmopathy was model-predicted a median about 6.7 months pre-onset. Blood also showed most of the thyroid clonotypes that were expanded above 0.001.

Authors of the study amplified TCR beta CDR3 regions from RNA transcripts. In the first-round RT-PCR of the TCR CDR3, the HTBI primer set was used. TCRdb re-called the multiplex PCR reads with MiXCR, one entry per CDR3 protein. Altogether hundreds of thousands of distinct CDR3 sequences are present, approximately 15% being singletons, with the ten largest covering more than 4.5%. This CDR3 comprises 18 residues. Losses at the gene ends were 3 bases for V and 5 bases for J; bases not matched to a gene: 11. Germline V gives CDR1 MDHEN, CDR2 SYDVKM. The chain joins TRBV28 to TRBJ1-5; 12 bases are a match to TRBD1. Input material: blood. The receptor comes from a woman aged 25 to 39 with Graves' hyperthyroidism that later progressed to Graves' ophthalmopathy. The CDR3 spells CASSFVPGQGAQHQPQHF. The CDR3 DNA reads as TGTGCCAGCAGTTTCGTACCGGGACAGGGGGCGCAGCATCAGCCCCAGCATTTT.